Listed below are T cell receptor beta chains from one sample, sequenced in a study of T-cell reconstitution after alpha-beta-depleted transplantation in children. TCRdb called the PCR reads again in MiXCR, with one record for every CDR3 protein. The table records roughly 120,000 distinct CDR3 sequences, approximately 10% of them present only once. This sample comprised PBMCs from the stem cell graft donor, obtained from the stem cell graft. These TCRs come from a human donor who donated a stem cell graft to a child with acute lymphoblastic leukemia. CDR3s include the opening cysteine and the closing phenylalanine or tryptophan. The D gene is left open where the match is weak. Expanded clones get a size class; other rows say once, few or many, or leave the size out.

>TRBV29-1|many|TRBJ2-1|NA
CSVGVSSYNEQFF
TGCAGCGTTGGGGTTAGCTCCTACAATGAGCAGTTCTTC
>TRBV12-3/TRBV12-4|many|TRBJ1-1|NA
CASSLNSGFVEAFF
TGTGCCAGCAGTTTAAATTCGGGGTTCGTTGAAGCTTTCTTT
>TRBV24-1|few|TRBJ2-1|TRBD2
CATSASGRAYNEQFF
TGTGCCACCAGTGCCAGCGGGAGGGCCTACAATGAGCAGTTCTTC
>TRBV4-1|many|TRBJ2-5|TRBD1
CASSQVSSKGTGTKTQYF
TGCGCCAGCAGCCAAGTCTCGAGTAAAGGGACAGGGACAAAGACCCAGTACTTC
>TRBV5-1|many|TRBJ2-7|NA
CASSFGRVLNEQYF
TGCGCCAGCAGCTTCGGGCGGGTTTTAAACGAGCAGTACTTC
>TRBV30|few|TRBJ2-2|NA
CAWMETAANTGELFF
TGTGCCTGGATGGAGACTGCCGCGAACACCGGGGAGCTGTTTTTT
>TRBV6-5|many|TRBJ1-6|NA
CASSGSSWGSPLHF
TGTGCCAGCAGCGGGTCTTCCTGGGGGTCACCCCTCCACTTT
>TRBV5-1|many|TRBJ2-3|TRBD2
CASSLALTREADTQYF
TGCGCCAGCAGCTTGGCCCTGACCCGGGAGGCAGATACGCAGTATTTT
>TRBV14|many|TRBJ1-2|TRBD1
CASSQGTAYGYTF
TGTGCCAGCAGCCAGGGGACAGCCTATGGCTACACCTTC
>TRBV7-8|many|TRBJ2-7|TRBD1
CASSPRDSAYEQYF
TGTGCCAGCAGCCCCCGGGACAGCGCCTACGAGCAGTACTTC
>TRBV19|few|TRBJ1-1|NA
CASSAKLQGHTEAFF
TGTGCCAGTAGTGCAAAGTTACAGGGTCACACTGAAGCTTTCTTT
>TRBV7-2|many|TRBJ1-6|TRBD1
CASSLAPGQGGSPLHF
TGTGCCAGCAGCTTAGCGCCGGGACAGGGTGGTTCACCCCTCCACTTT
>TRBV7-8|NA|TRBJ2-3|NA
CASSLSRGAGDTQYF
TGTGCCAGCAGCTTGTCTCGGGGGGCCGGGGATACGCAGTATTTT
>TRBV6-5|many|TRBJ1-1|TRBD1
CASPAKGGGLTEAFF
TGTGCCAGCCCAGCCAAGGGAGGGGGCCTCACTGAAGCTTTCTTT
>TRBV30|many|TRBJ2-6|NA
CAWLFGSGANVLTF
TGTGCCTGGCTTTTTGGCTCTGGGGCCAACGTCCTGACTTTC
>TRBV6-6|NA|TRBJ2-1|NA
CASSSIEQFF
TGTGCCAGCAGTTCGATTGAGCAGTTCTTC
>TRBV20-1|many|TRBJ2-3|NA
CSLGGLQGTDTQYF
TGCAGTCTAGGGGGGTTACAGGGGACAGATACGCAGTATTTT
>TRBV2|many|TRBJ1-5|TRBD1
CASSGTGGGQPQHF
TGTGCCAGCAGCGGGACAGGGGGCGGTCAGCCCCAGCATTTT
>TRBV7-9|many|TRBJ2-7|NA
CASSLDLGYEQYF
TGTGCCAGCAGCCTAGACCTGGGCTACGAGCAGTACTTC
>TRBV14|many|TRBJ1-2|NA
CASSQGTGSYGYTF
TGTGCCAGCAGCCAAGGAACCGGGAGCTATGGCTACACCTTC
>TRBV5-5|many|TRBJ2-7|NA
CASARIGTYEQYF
TGTGCCAGCGCACGGATAGGGACCTACGAGCAGTACTTC
>TRBV20-1|many|TRBJ2-7|TRBD2
CSARAWTSVYEQYF
TGCAGTGCTAGAGCCTGGACTAGCGTCTACGAGCAGTACTTC
>TRBV5-5|many|TRBJ1-6|TRBD1
CASSPAGTGVSPLHF
TGTGCCAGCAGCCCGGCCGGGACAGGGGTCTCACCCCTCCACTTT
>TRBV28|many|TRBJ2-1|TRBD2
CASSRNWGGVSNEQFF
TGTGCCAGCAGTAGGAACTGGGGGGGAGTGAGCAATGAGCAGTTCTTC
>TRBV5-6|many|TRBJ1-1|NA
CASSLGKAEAFF
TGTGCCAGCAGCTTGGGGAAGGCCGAAGCTTTCTTT
>TRBV6-5|many|TRBJ1-4|NA
CASSTGKRGATNEKLFF
TGTGCCAGCAGTACAGGGAAGAGGGGTGCAACTAATGAAAAACTGTTTTTT
>TRBV29-1|many|TRBJ2-5|NA
CSVGWDQETQYF
TGCAGCGTTGGGTGGGATCAAGAGACCCAGTACTTC
>TRBV13|many|TRBJ1-1|NA
CASSPPGSEAFF
TGTGCCAGCAGCCCCCCAGGGAGTGAAGCTTTCTTT
>TRBV5-6|many|TRBJ1-1|TRBD1
CASSYGTDLKAFF
TGTGCCAGCAGCTACGGGACAGACCTAAAAGCTTTCTTT
>TRBV11-2|NA|TRBJ2-2|TRBD2
CASSSLGGGKAGELFF
TGTGCCAGCAGCTCCCTCGGGGGAGGGAAGGCCGGGGAGCTGTTTTTT
>TRBV18|NA|TRBJ2-3|NA
CASSTSMTDTQYF
TGTGCCAGCTCAACATCAATGACAGATACGCAGTATTTT
>TRBV6-2/TRBV6-3|many|TRBJ2-1|TRBD2
CASSYVGEGLAGSRYNEQFF
TGTGCCAGCAGTTACGTCGGGGAGGGACTAGCGGGATCCAGATACAATGAGCAGTTCTTC
>TRBV5-1|many|TRBJ1-1|NA
CASSLTGTGNTEAFF
TGCGCCAGCAGCTTAACAGGGACGGGGAACACTGAAGCTTTCTTT
>TRBV29-1|many|TRBJ1-4|NA
CRGRRYYNEKLFF
TGCAGGGGGAGGCGGTATTATAATGAAAAACTGTTTTTT
>TRBV10-3|many|TRBJ1-4|TRBD1
CAISEGQGRGLEKLFF
TGTGCCATCAGTGAGGGACAGGGGCGAGGATTGGAAAAACTGTTTTTT
>TRBV6-1|many|TRBJ1-3|NA
CASSAREFSGNTIYF
TGTGCCAGCAGTGCGAGAGAATTTTCTGGAAACACCATATATTTT
>TRBV5-1|many|TRBJ2-7|NA
CASSVAEITYEQYF
TGCGCCAGCAGCGTAGCGGAGATTACCTACGAGCAGTACTTC
>TRBV6-5|many|TRBJ2-4|TRBD2
CASSYDSLASGGARAIQYF
TGTGCCAGCAGTTACGACTCTTTGGCGAGCGGGGGGGCCCGGGCCATTCAGTACTTC
>TRBV12-3/TRBV12-4|many|TRBJ1-2|NA
CASSLAGGLNYGYTF
TGTGCCAGCAGTTTAGCAGGGGGACTAAACTATGGCTACACCTTC
>TRBV12-3/TRBV12-4|many|TRBJ1-1|NA
CASSLVAMNTEAFF
TGTGCCAGCAGTTTGGTGGCTATGAACACTGAAGCTTTCTTT